One and the same sample provided the 14 T cell receptor beta chains below, sequenced in a study of blood T cell repertoires in COVID-19. Clones were sequenced by immunoSEQ multiplex PCR, and TCRdb holds only the in-frame ones, with some missing. The table has 100,000 to 110,000 clones, about 89% seen once. The sequencing sample was made of peripheral blood. The receptors stem from a man between 45 and 60 years old with active COVID-19.

This clone is a singleton in its sample. The genes are TRBV3-1 (or the pseudogene TRBV3-2) and TRBJ2-1; 10 nucleotides line up with TRBD2. Germline loops: CDR1 LGHDT, CDR2 YNNKEL (reference sequence). This CDR3 has 18 amino acids. V dropped 6 bases and J dropped 6; count of bases not matched to a gene: 17. DNA for the CDR3: TGTGCCAGCAGTGACGATCCGGGACTAGCGATTGGATCCAATGAGCAGTTCTTC. It translates to CASSDDPGLAIGSNEQFF.

This chain links TRBV5-4 with TRBJ2-5; 12 positions match TRBD2. V shed 4 bases and J 5 bases; nucleotides not matched to a gene: 6. The CDR3 has 15 amino acids. Germline CDR1 SGHNT, CDR2 YYREEE (reference sequence). The CDR3 region is CASSLASGGAETQYF. The CDR3 DNA follows: TGTGCCAGCAGCCTTGCTAGCGGGGGGGCGGAGACCCAGTACTTC.

The J gene is TRBJ2-6, the V gene TRBV19; 7 bases agree with TRBD1. Unmatched junction bases numbered 1, after V lost 4 bases and J lost 1 base. CDR3 length: 15 amino acids. From germline, CDR1 is LNHDA and CDR2 SQIVND (reference sequence). The CDR3: CASSKTGSGANVLTF. The CDR3 DNA reads TGTGCCAGTAGTAAGACAGGGTCTGGGGCCAACGTCCTGACTTTC.

The chain recombines TRBV30 with TRBJ1-1, with D possibly TRBD1 on 6 matching bases. The CDR3 is 22 residues long. V was trimmed by 5 bases and J by 0 bases, leaving 37 bases between them. Germline loops: CDR1 GTSNPN, CDR2 SVGIG (reference sequence). This CDR3 is CAWAARSPGGPGWRDLNTEAFF. The CDR3 DNA reads TGTGCCTGGGCCGCGAGGAGCCCCGGGGGGCCGGGTTGGCGGGACCTGAACACTGAAGCTTTCTTT. Looking up the rest from reference TRBV30 and TRBJ1-1 gives the full variable domain: SQTIHQWPATLVQPVGSPLSLECTVEGTSNPNLYWYRQAAGRGLQLLFYSVGIGQISSEVPQNLSASRPQDRQFILSSKKLLLSDSGFYLCAWAARSPGGPGWRDLNTEAFFGQGTRLTVV.

The V gene is TRBV15, the J gene TRBJ2-7; 9 positions match TRBD1. V trimming: 4 bases; J trimming: 5 bases; junction bases outside the gene matches: 9. This CDR3 contains 15 residues. Per the germline V gene, CDR1 is LNHNV and CDR2 is YYDKDF (reference sequence). DNA of the CDR3: TGTGCCACCAGCAAGGACAGGGGATTGTGGAACGAGCAGTACTTC. It codes for CATSKDRGLWNEQYF.

This clone was recorded once. The chain carries TRBV20-1 and TRBJ2-1; D is possibly TRBD1 (5 bases). The CDR3 extends over 11 amino acids. Trimming took off 4 bases at V and 10 bases at J, with 11 bases between the two ends. The germline gives CDR1 DFQATT, CDR2 SNEGSKA (reference sequence). CDR3 protein: CSATGQKEQFF. CDR3 bases: TGCAGTGCTACCGGACAAAAAGAGCAGTTCTTC.

This chain links TRBV4-2 with TRBJ2-2; TRBD2 agrees at 9 bases. The ends lost 0 bases at V and 0 bases at J; junction bases unmatched: 5. The length of the CDR3 is 18 residues. Germline V gene lookup returns CDR1 LGHNA and CDR2 YNFKEQ. The CDR3 coding sequence is TGTGCCAGCAGCCAAGATCGTCTAGCGGGATCGAACACCGGGGAGCTGTTTTTT. Its translation: CASSQDRLAGSNTGELFF.

This chain connects TRBV19 to TRBJ1-1; perhaps TRBD1 as D (5 bases). Trimming cost V 5 bases and J 1 base, with 11 bases left between them. Germline V gene sequence: CDR1 LNHDA, CDR2 SQIVND (reference sequence). CDR3 length: 14 residues. The CDR3 sequence is CASSFGQRNTEAFF. As DNA, the CDR3 is TGTGCCAGTAGTTTCGGACAAAGGAACACTGAAGCTTTCTTT.

The V call is TRBV2, the J call TRBJ1-5; D is uncertain. V was cut by 8 bases and J by 7 bases, with 24 bases left in between. The CDR3 covers 16 residues. Per the germline V gene, CDR1 is SNHLY and CDR2 is FYNNEI. CDR3 residues: CASEDLGGFGGQPQHF. As DNA, the CDR3 is TGTGCCAGCGAGGACCTCGGAGGATTTGGTGGGCAGCCCCAGCATTTT. Filled out from reference TRBV2 and TRBJ1-5, the complete variable domain reads EPEVTQTPSHQVTQMGQEVILRCVPISNHLYFYWYRQILGQKVEFLVSFYNNEISEKSEIFDDQFSVERPDGSNFTLKIRSTKLEDSAMYFCASEDLGGFGGQPQHFGDGTRLSIL.

The CDR3 DNA is TGTGCCAGCAGTCACAAGAAAGGGGTTAAGAACTCTGGAAACACCATATATTTT. Translating it yields CASSHKKGVKNSGNTIYF. The rearrangement uses TRBV6-6 and TRBJ1-3; tentative D call: TRBD1 (5 bases). Trimming cost V 5 bases and J 0 bases, with 20 bases left between them. CDR3 length: 18 amino acids. Germline loops: CDR1 MNHNY, CDR2 SVGAGI (reference sequence).

The V and J genes are TRBV13 and TRBJ2-1, with 10 bases that match TRBD2. CDR3 length equals 16 residues. Germline CDR1 PRHDT, CDR2 FYEKMQ (reference sequence). J lost 4 bases, V lost 5 bases, and 8 bases had no gene match. CDR3 sequence (DNA): TGTGCCAGCAGCGCCGCTAGCGGGAGATCGTACAATGAGCAGTTCTTC. Protein sequence: CASSAASGRSYNEQFF.

The CDR3 loop is CASSAGQGEETQYF. The CDR3 DNA reads as TGTGCCAGCAGCGCGGGACAGGGGGAAGAGACCCAGTACTTC. The rearrangement joins TRBV4-2 to TRBJ2-5; 11 nucleotides match TRBD1. V dropped 5 bases and J dropped 3; count of bases not matched to a gene: 2. Germline CDR1 and CDR2: LGHNA and YNFKEQ. CDR3 size: 14 residues.

The rearrangement joins TRBV3-1 (or the pseudogene TRBV3-2) to TRBJ1-5; tentatively, D is TRBD1 (6 bases). The ends were cut back, 0 bases at V and 7 bases at J, with 7 bases in the middle. The CDR3 sequence is 13 residues long. Germline loops: CDR1 LGHDT, CDR2 YNNKEL (reference sequence). CDR3 bases: TGTGCCAGCAGCCAAGATAGGGGGCAGCCCCAGCATTTT. Protein sequence: CASSQDRGQPQHF.

The gene calls are TRBV5-4 and TRBJ2-3, with 9 bases that match TRBD2. The trim removed 4 bases at V and 4 bases at J, leaving 7 bases unmatched. The CDR3 loop spans 15 amino acids. Germline CDR1 SGHNT, CDR2 YYREEE (reference sequence). The chain's CDR3 is CASSPRLAGSDTQYF. CDR3 coding DNA: TGTGCCAGCAGCCCTCGTCTAGCGGGATCAGATACGCAGTATTTT.